A selection of T cell receptor beta chains follows, all from one sample in a study of T-cell memory formation after mild COVID-19. TCRdb reprocessed the 5' RACE reads with MiXCR, giving one entry per CDR3 protein. The sample lists roughly 310,000 distinct CDR3 sequences; about 15% were seen once. The material sequenced was PBMCs or a T cell subset sorted from them (not recorded which). All receptors come from a man younger than 35 who had mild COVID-19 (a few samples of this study predate the infection). Cell type and time point are not known. Each CDR3 is given with its conserved first and last residue. D genes are given only for firm matches.

V gene: TRBV7-9; D gene: TRBD1; CDR3 protein: CASSVPTGHSGGNTIYF
V gene: TRBV7-8; D gene: -; CDR3 protein: CASSLGSHPNYGYTF
V gene: TRBV29-1; D gene: -; CDR3 protein: CSVAVMNTEAFF
V gene: TRBV4-1; D gene: -; CDR3 protein: CASSPYRDSNQPQHF
V gene: TRBV4-3; D gene: -; CDR3 protein: CASSPAEGRYDYGYTF
V gene: TRBV6-5; D gene: TRBD1; CDR3 protein: CASSYDGTGAYSGNTIYF
V gene: TRBV13; D gene: -; CDR3 protein: CASSALGTSQETQYF
V gene: TRBV6-6; D gene: TRBD1; CDR3 protein: CASSYSYRDRGSTEAFF
V gene: TRBV29-1; D gene: TRBD2; CDR3 protein: CSVEAGGRSF
V gene: TRBV7-3; D gene: TRBD1; CDR3 protein: CASSMGQNYGYTF
V gene: TRBV4-1; D gene: -; CDR3 protein: CASSQARGAGEEQYF
V gene: TRBV20-1; D gene: -; CDR3 protein: CSASNGINNEQFF
V gene: TRBV11-3; D gene: -; CDR3 protein: CASSLGLQSPSTDTQYF
V gene: TRBV20-1; D gene: -; CDR3 protein: CSARTASTRHEQFF
V gene: TRBV24-1; D gene: -; CDR3 protein: CATPGYEQYF
V gene: TRBV19; D gene: -; CDR3 protein: CASSSTAGGGDTQYF
V gene: TRBV4-2; D gene: -; CDR3 protein: CASSQVGGGVEQFF
V gene: TRBV5-1; D gene: TRBD1; CDR3 protein: CASSLGGDRAETQYF
V gene: TRBV12-3/TRBV12-4; D gene: -; CDR3 protein: CASSLQGQAPQPQHF
V gene: TRBV11-2; D gene: -; CDR3 protein: CASSLLVDTQYF
V gene: TRBV15; D gene: -; CDR3 protein: CATSGRSQVLGTEAFF
V gene: TRBV5-1; D gene: TRBD1; CDR3 protein: CASSERTGGDTEAFF
V gene: TRBV3-1; D gene: -; CDR3 protein: CASTAPRLEKLFF
V gene: TRBV12-5; D gene: -; CDR3 protein: CASGLAGAGHYNEQFF
V gene: TRBV6-6; D gene: -; CDR3 protein: CASSRVALHEQYF
V gene: TRBV20-1; D gene: -; CDR3 protein: CSADDRMNTEAFF
V gene: TRBV7-8; D gene: -; CDR3 protein: CASRPRAGNGYTF
V gene: TRBV2; D gene: TRBD2; CDR3 protein: CASTRSGGPGNEQFF
V gene: TRBV7-6; D gene: TRBD1; CDR3 protein: CASSSRSGTGVTDTQYF
V gene: TRBV18; D gene: -; CDR3 protein: CASSPPPGNEQFF
V gene: TRBV20-1; D gene: -; CDR3 protein: CSASGTRAETQYF
V gene: TRBV6-5; D gene: -; CDR3 protein: CASSLGRNYGYTF
V gene: TRBV5-1; D gene: -; CDR3 protein: CASSRDRPAPGYTF
V gene: TRBV11-2; D gene: -; CDR3 protein: CASTNPSTDTQYF
V gene: TRBV7-8; D gene: -; CDR3 protein: CASSLAGGLVETQYF
V gene: TRBV4-3; D gene: -; CDR3 protein: CASSQDPTAGNTIYF
V gene: TRBV5-1; D gene: -; CDR3 protein: CASSARVSSPLHF
V gene: TRBV3-1; D gene: -; CDR3 protein: CASSHRNRLSSGYTF
V gene: TRBV7-2; D gene: -; CDR3 protein: CASSFILDTQYF
V gene: TRBV12-3/TRBV12-4; D gene: -; CDR3 protein: CASTLSGTQYF
V gene: TRBV7-2; D gene: -; CDR3 protein: CGFYEQYF
V gene: TRBV28; D gene: TRBD2; CDR3 protein: CASSFSELAGGPWETQYF
V gene: TRBV4-3; D gene: -; CDR3 protein: CASSQFHSRELNSPLHF
V gene: TRBV10-3; D gene: -; CDR3 protein: CAISESWRGTTEAFF
V gene: TRBV7-3; D gene: -; CDR3 protein: CASSLRRTLRETQYF
V gene: TRBV7-8; D gene: -; CDR3 protein: CASSSRIRNEQFF
V gene: TRBV7-9; D gene: -; CDR3 protein: CASSLASLNTEAFF
V gene: TRBV6-5; D gene: -; CDR3 protein: CASSSTRWLTDTQYF
V gene: TRBV15; D gene: -; CDR3 protein: CATSREGAGQPQHF
V gene: TRBV4-3; D gene: -; CDR3 protein: CASSQDKGHLTQYF
V gene: TRBV2; D gene: TRBD1; CDR3 protein: CASSPTGQGGNTIYF
V gene: TRBV20-1; D gene: TRBD1; CDR3 protein: CSARFAGQVTAGYTF
V gene: TRBV15; D gene: -; CDR3 protein: CATSRNAGRTDF
V gene: TRBV4-3; D gene: -; CDR3 protein: CASSRRVDTDTQYF
V gene: TRBV11-2; D gene: -; CDR3 protein: CASSLGGDGYTF
V gene: TRBV4-2; D gene: -; CDR3 protein: CASSQDPVPRGTANYGYTF
V gene: TRBV14; D gene: -; CDR3 protein: CASSQLGETQYF